The clone carrying this T cell receptor (beta chain) was seen many times. Its specificity is unknown. The data derive from a study of blood T cells in healthy people across ages. Germline CDR1 and CDR2: MNHEY and SVGAGI. The length of the CDR3 is 13 residues. Deletions cut 6 bases from V and 1 base from J, with 9 bases between. Findings and limits, study-wide: Naive CD4+ cell counts and diversity both ran higher in long-lived than in aged donors.

Primers used in a second PCR of about 7 to 12 cycles were a sample-barcoded 5' primer and a J-beta primer mix. A template-switch adaptor with 12 random nucleotides tagged each cDNA molecule. From each sample, at least 2.5 million paired-end reads containing CDR3 were obtained. Using its own MiXCR run on the 5' RACE reads, TCRdb lists one record per CDR3 protein. Among 600,000 or so distinct CDR3 sequences listed, approximately 30% were seen once. The genes are TRBV6-5 and TRBJ1-1; D not resolved. Sequencing was done on a sample of blood. This TCR was sampled from an elderly woman in good health. This CDR3 reads CASRRSENTEAFF. In DNA, the CDR3 is TGTGCCAGCAGGCGGTCGGAGAACACTGAAGCTTTCTTT.